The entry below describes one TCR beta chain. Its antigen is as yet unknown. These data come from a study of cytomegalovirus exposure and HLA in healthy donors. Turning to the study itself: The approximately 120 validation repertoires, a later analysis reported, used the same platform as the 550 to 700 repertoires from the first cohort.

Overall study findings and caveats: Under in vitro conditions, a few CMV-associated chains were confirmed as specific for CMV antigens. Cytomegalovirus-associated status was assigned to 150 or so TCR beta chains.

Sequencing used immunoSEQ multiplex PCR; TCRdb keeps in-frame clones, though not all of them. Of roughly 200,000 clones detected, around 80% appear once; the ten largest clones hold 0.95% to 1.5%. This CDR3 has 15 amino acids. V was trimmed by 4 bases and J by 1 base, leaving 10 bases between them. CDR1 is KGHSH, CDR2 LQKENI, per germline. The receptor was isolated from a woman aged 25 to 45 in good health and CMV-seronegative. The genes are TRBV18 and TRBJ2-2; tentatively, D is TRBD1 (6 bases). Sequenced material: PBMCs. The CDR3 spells CASSQAGVNTGELFF. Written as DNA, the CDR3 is TGTGCCAGCTCACAGGCAGGGGTGAACACCGGGGAGCTGTTTTTT.